Reported below is one T cell receptor beta chain. Sequencing used immunoSEQ multiplex PCR; TCRdb keeps in-frame clones, though not all of them. This table holds about 190,000 clones, about 90% found once. The data were obtained in a study of control samples from healthy donors and cancer patients. V lost 5 bases and J lost 0, with 8 bases in between. CDR1 SQVTM and CDR2 ANQGSEA come from the germline V gene. There are 14 residues in the CDR3. The chain has TRBV29-1 and TRBJ2-6; D remains ambiguous. The TCR sequence derives from a man younger than 40 in good health. Sample: blood. DNA of the CDR3: TGCAGCGTTTTGTCGACCTCTGGGGCCAACGTCCTGACTTTC. As protein: CSVLSTSGANVLTF. Full variable domain (outside the CDR3, taken from reference TRBV29-1 and TRBJ2-6): SAVISQKPSRDICQRGTSLTIQCQVDSQVTMMFWYRQQPGQSLTLIATANQGSEATYESGFVIDKFPISRPNLTFSTLTVSNMSPEDSSIYLCSVLSTSGANVLTFGAGSRLTVL.